These 15 T cell receptor beta chains originate from one sample sequenced in a study of identical twins. TCRdb reprocessed the 5' RACE reads via MiXCR and lists one record per CDR3 protein. This sample has 240,000 or so distinct CDR3 sequences; 10% occur once, and the top ten carry 9% to 10%. The source material was memory T cells sorted from blood. The source is a man aged 45-65 years in good health.

This clonotype was counted ten times or more. This rearrangement joins TRBV29-1 to TRBJ2-1, with 7 bases that match TRBD1. This CDR3 has 13 residues. Germline CDR1 reads SQVTM; CDR2 reads ANQGSEA. J lost 0 bases, V lost 5 bases, and 1 base had no gene match. The CDR3 DNA reads as TGCAGCGTTCAGGGGGACTCCTACAATGAGCAGTTCTTC. Its protein is CSVQGDSYNEQFF.

This clonotype occurred many times. The genes are TRBV5-1 and TRBJ1-2, with TRBD1 matching 9 bases. V dropped 4 bases and J dropped 1; count of bases not matched to a gene: 5. The CDR3 totals 15 residues. Germline V gene data show CDR1 as SGHRS and CDR2 as YFSETQ. CDR3 residues: CASSLQGALNYGYTF. Written as DNA, the CDR3 is TGCGCCAGCAGCCTACAGGGGGCCCTTAACTATGGCTACACCTTC.

This clonotype has a handful of counts. The chain has TRBV19 and TRBJ1-5; 9 bases map to TRBD1. After removal of 7 bases from V and 2 bases from J, the junction contained 3 bases not matched to a gene. Looked up from germline, CDR1 is LNHDA and CDR2 is SQIVND (reference sequence). The CDR3 has 14 amino acids. The CDR3 region has the DNA TGTGCCAGTACGAGGACAGGGGGCAATCAGCCCCAGCATTTT. This encodes CASTRTGGNQPQHF. The variable domain in full, with the rest retrieved from reference TRBV19 and TRBJ1-5, is DGGITQSPKYLFRKEGQNVTLSCEQNLNHDAMYWYRQDPGQGLRLIYYSQIVNDFQKGDIAEGYSVSREKKESFPLTVTSAQKNPTAFYLCASTRTGGNQPQHFGDGTRLSIL.

The table lists this clonotype with many counts. The J gene is TRBJ2-2, the V gene TRBV2; D unresolved. V lost 5 bases and J lost 0, with 13 bases in between. The germline gives CDR1 SNHLY, CDR2 FYNNEI. CDR3 length: 16 residues. The CDR3 DNA follows: TGTGCCAGCAGTAGGGAAGGCCTCGCGAACACCGGGGAGCTGTTTTTT. Its protein is CASSREGLANTGELFF.

This clonotype has a handful of counts. The rearrangement joins TRBV5-1 to TRBJ2-5; the D gene could be TRBD1 or TRBD2 (5 bases each). Germline CDR1 SGHRS, CDR2 YFSETQ. The length of the CDR3 is 16 residues. Deletions cut 0 bases from V and 1 base from J, with 13 bases between. CDR3 DNA: TGCGCCAGCAGCTTGGATGGGGGAAGGGGCCAAGAGACCCAGTACTTC. It codes for CASSLDGGRGQETQYF.

This clonotype was observed at least ten times. V usage is TRBV19 and J usage is TRBJ2-2; D may be TRBD1 (6 bases). Trimming removed 8 bases from V and 7 bases from J, with 14 bases in between. The germline V gene has CDR1 LNHDA and CDR2 SQIVND (reference sequence). The CDR3 is 13 amino acids. CDR3 DNA: TGTGCCAGTCACACACAGGGCGGCGGGGAGCTGTTTTTT. Its translation is CASHTQGGGELFF.

The chain links TRBV6-5 to TRBJ1-6, with a possible D match to TRBD1 (5 bases). The germline V gene encodes CDR1 MNHEY and CDR2 SVGAGI. The CDR3 is made up of 19 amino acids. The V end lost 3 bases, the J end lost 0 bases, and 18 bases lay between the germline ends. CDR3 sequence (DNA): TGTGCCAGCAGTTATTTTCAGACAGTCTATAGCTCCTATAATTCACCCCTCCACTTT. As protein: CASSYFQTVYSSYNSPLHF.

This clonotype has ten or more counts. The J gene is TRBJ1-4, the V gene TRBV4-2, with D tentatively TRBD1 (5 bases). CDR1 is LGHNA and CDR2 is YNFKEQ in the germline V gene. The V and J ends lost 0 bases and 3 bases respectively, with 8 bases between them. The CDR3 contains 15 residues. CDR3 loop: CASSQDGGANEKLFF. CDR3 in DNA: TGTGCCAGCAGCCAAGATGGGGGGGCTAATGAAAAACTGTTTTTT.

This clonotype has ten or more counts. V usage is TRBV6-1 and J usage is TRBJ2-5, with TRBD2 identical over 10 bases. V shed 6 bases and J 0 bases; nucleotides not matched to a gene: 13. Germline CDR1 is MNHNS and CDR2 is SASEGT. The length of the CDR3 is 18 residues. The CDR3 is CASRPYRSGGMYQETQYF. CDR3 DNA sequence: TGTGCCAGCAGGCCATACCGTAGCGGGGGGATGTACCAAGAGACCCAGTACTTC.

The J gene is TRBJ1-3, the V gene TRBV12-3 or TRBV12-4; D gene uncertain. This CDR3 region has 12 residues. The V end lost 5 bases, the J end lost 0 bases, and 2 bases lay between the germline ends. CDR3 coding DNA: TGTGCCAGCAGTGCCTCTGGAAACACCATATATTTT. Its translation: CASSASGNTIYF.

In this sample, this clonotype turned up a few times. The genes are TRBV12-3 or TRBV12-4 and TRBJ1-1; 9 bases match TRBD1. J was trimmed by 0 bases and V by 6 bases; bases with no gene match: 11. CDR3 length equals 17 residues. The CDR3 spells CASSPNRGHMMNTEAFF. Written as DNA, the CDR3 is TGTGCCAGCAGCCCTAACAGGGGGCATATGATGAACACTGAAGCTTTCTTT.

This clonotype has a count of ten or more. The rearrangement joins TRBV28 to TRBJ2-1, with a possible D match to TRBD1 (6 bases). Trimming pared 5 bases from V and 10 bases from J, leaving 18 bases between. Per germline, CDR1 MDHEN and CDR2 SYDVKM. This CDR3 has 14 amino acids. The CDR3 region is CASSPDLTGTEQFF. In nucleotides, the CDR3 is TGTGCCAGCAGTCCCGACCTAACAGGGACCGAGCAGTTCTTC.

This clonotype was recorded at least ten times. The V gene is TRBV7-6, the J gene TRBJ2-1, with 9 bases lining up with TRBD2. V was pared by 1 base and J by 4 bases, with 5 bases of the junction left unmatched. The V gene's germline CDR1 is SGHVS and CDR2 FNYEAQ. The CDR3 runs 16 residues. The CDR3 sequence: CASSLEVLAGYNEQFF. The CDR3 DNA is TGTGCCAGCAGCTTAGAGGTCCTAGCGGGATACAATGAGCAGTTCTTC.

This chain connects TRBV19 to TRBJ2-1, with 7 bases that match TRBD1. There are 14 residues in the CDR3. J gave up 4 bases and V 7 bases, and 7 bases lay outside the gene matches. CDR1 is LNHDA, CDR2 SQIVND, per germline (reference sequence). The CDR3 sequence: CASTQGEQYNEQFF. The CDR3 region has the DNA TGTGCCAGTACCCAGGGGGAACAGTACAATGAGCAGTTCTTC.

This clonotype has at least ten counts. The chain combines TRBV7-9 with TRBJ2-7; D perhaps matches TRBD2 (6 bases). Germline CDR1 is SEHNR and CDR2 is FQNEAQ (reference sequence). V lost 8 bases, J lost 1 base, and 18 bases lay in between. CDR3 length: 15 amino acids. The CDR3 spells CASGPWPSASYEQYF. The CDR3 DNA sequence: TGTGCCAGCGGACCGTGGCCTAGCGCTTCCTACGAGCAGTACTTC.